This section outlines one T cell receptor (beta chain) sequence together with its context. This entry belongs to a study of early T cells in non-severe SARS-CoV-2 infection. Individual cDNA molecules carried attached unique molecular identifiers. One entry per CDR3 protein, called by TCRdb with MiXCR from the 5' RACE reads. The table has 60,000 or so distinct CDR3 sequences, about 15% seen once; the top ten hold 10%. This clonotype originated in an adult who was a healthcare worker with PCR-confirmed SARS-CoV-2 infection or an uninfected control (not recorded which). The sequences come from whole blood, collected at baseline.

The CDR3 reads CASSPFGGNSPLHF. CDR3 DNA: TGCGCCAGCAGCCCCTTCGGGGGGAATTCACCCCTCCACTTT. The V gene is TRBV10-2, the J gene TRBJ1-6, with D tentatively TRBD1 (5 bases). V shed 6 bases and J shed 7 bases, with 13 bases lying between them. The CDR3 consists of 14 residues. CDR1 and CDR2 (germline): WSHSY, SAAADI.